This is a list of T cell receptor beta chains from one sample in a study of blood T cell repertoires in COVID-19. Clones were sequenced by immunoSEQ multiplex PCR, and TCRdb holds only the in-frame ones, with some missing. The sample holds about 140,000 clones, around 81% seen once. Sequencing was carried out using peripheral blood. The receptors come from a human donor in a cohort sampled during active COVID-19. The CDR3 runs from the conserved cysteine through the conserved F or W. Each record gives: V gene, D gene, clone size, J gene, CDR3 protein, CDR3 DNA. D genes are given only for firm matches. Clone size is stated in some rows and not others, as once, few, many or a class when expanded.

V: TRBV27
D: .
size: .
J: TRBJ2-7
CDR3: CASSLKPEGYEQYF
DNA: TGTGCCAGCAGTTTAAAGCCGGAGGGGTACGAGCAGTACTTC

V: TRBV19
D: .
size: few
J: TRBJ2-2
CDR3: CASSLLTKRITGELFF
DNA: TGTGCCAGTAGTCTATTGACAAAGCGGATCACCGGGGAGCTGTTTTTT

V: TRBV10-3
D: TRBD1
size: .
J: TRBJ2-2
CDR3: CAIGGQGGNTGELFF
DNA: TGTGCCATCGGGGGACAGGGGGGAAACACCGGGGAGCTGTTTTTT

V: TRBV6-5
D: .
size: few
J: TRBJ1-1
CDR3: CASSYSQGRTEAFF
DNA: TGTGCCAGCAGTTACTCACAGGGTCGGACTGAAGCTTTCTTT

V: TRBV10-2
D: .
size: once
J: TRBJ1-4
CDR3: CASSERGAATNEKLFF
DNA: TGCGCCAGCAGTGAGAGGGGCGCGGCAACTAATGAAAAACTGTTTTTT

V: TRBV6-2/TRBV6-3
D: .
size: .
J: TRBJ2-6
CDR3: CASSYLPAGANVLTF
DNA: TGTGCCAGCAGTTACCTACCGGCTGGGGCCAACGTCCTGACTTTC

V: TRBV6-5
D: TRBD2
size: .
J: TRBJ2-5
CDR3: CASSYSSGIEETQYF
DNA: TGTGCCAGCAGTTACTCGAGCGGGATCGAGGAGACCCAGTACTTC

V: TRBV3-1/TRBV3-2
D: TRBD2
size: .
J: TRBJ2-1
CDR3: CASSQEPASGYNEQFF
DNA: TGTGCCAGCAGCCAAGAGCCGGCTAGCGGTTACAATGAGCAGTTCTTC

V: TRBV3-1/TRBV3-2
D: TRBD2
size: .
J: TRBJ2-5
CDR3: CASSPIFSGDETQYF
DNA: TGTGCCAGCAGCCCCATTTTCAGCGGGGACGAGACCCAGTACTTC

V: TRBV4-3
D: TRBD2
size: .
J: TRBJ2-1
CDR3: CASSQDLAGELDNEQFF
DNA: TGCGCCAGCAGCCAAGATCTAGCGGGAGAGTTGGACAATGAGCAGTTCTTC

V: TRBV7-2
D: .
size: .
J: TRBJ1-2
CDR3: CASSLGGGPNYGYTF
DNA: TGTGCCAGCAGCTTAGGGGGAGGACCTAACTATGGCTACACCTTC

V: TRBV9
D: .
size: .
J: TRBJ1-6
CDR3: CASSARGYNSPLHF
DNA: TGTGCCAGCAGCGCCAGGGGCTATAATTCACCCCTCCACTTT

V: TRBV14
D: .
size: .
J: TRBJ2-7
CDR3: CASSQYRTIDGEQYF
DNA: TGTGCCAGCAGCCAATACAGGACAATAGACGGGGAGCAGTACTTC

V: TRBV11-2
D: .
size: .
J: TRBJ1-2
CDR3: CASSQPGHRNNYGYTF
DNA: TGTGCCAGCAGCCAACCGGGACACCGGAATAACTATGGCTACACCTTC

V: TRBV28
D: .
size: few
J: TRBJ1-6
CDR3: CASRHDRGDYSYNSPLHF
DNA: TGTGCCAGCAGACACGACAGAGGTGATTACTCCTATAATTCACCCCTCCACTTT

V: TRBV15
D: .
size: .
J: TRBJ2-7
CDR3: CATSGDWVLTGTVYEQYF
DNA: TGTGCCACCAGTGGAGATTGGGTACTCACCGGGACTGTCTACGAGCAGTACTTC

V: TRBV7-3
D: TRBD2
size: .
J: TRBJ2-1
CDR3: CASSFTGTSAYNEQFF
DNA: TGTGCCAGCAGCTTTACCGGGACTAGCGCCTACAATGAGCAGTTCTTC

V: TRBV20-1
D: .
size: .
J: TRBJ2-7
CDR3: CSASTTYEQYF
DNA: TGCAGTGCTAGCACAACCTACGAGCAGTACTTC

V: TRBV7-9
D: .
size: .
J: TRBJ2-7
CDR3: CASSQQGYEQYF
DNA: TGTGCCAGCAGCCAACAGGGATACGAGCAGTACTTC

V: TRBV19
D: .
size: .
J: TRBJ1-1
CDR3: CASSNSGRGGTTEAFF
DNA: TGTGCCAGTAGTAACTCCGGGAGGGGTGGGACCACTGAAGCTTTCTTT

V: TRBV28
D: TRBD1
size: .
J: TRBJ2-5
CDR3: CASNNLPDRVKETQYF
DNA: TGTGCCAGCAACAACCTCCCGGACAGGGTGAAAGAGACCCAGTACTTC

V: TRBV3-1/TRBV3-2
D: TRBD2
size: .
J: TRBJ2-1
CDR3: CASSLRTSGPYNEQFF
DNA: TGTGCCAGCAGCCTTCGGACTAGCGGTCCCTACAATGAGCAGTTCTTC

V: TRBV7-2
D: TRBD1
size: .
J: TRBJ2-1
CDR3: CASSSQDRGRIDEQFF
DNA: TGTGCCAGCAGTTCCCAAGACAGGGGGCGCATCGATGAGCAGTTCTTC

V: TRBV3-1/TRBV3-2
D: TRBD1
size: once
J: TRBJ1-2
CDR3: CASSHRTGVKANYGYTF
DNA: TGTGCCAGCAGCCACCGGACAGGGGTCAAAGCTAACTATGGCTACACCTTC

V: TRBV27
D: TRBD1
size: .
J: TRBJ1-5
CDR3: CASSLRTGPNPLVYGNQPQHF
DNA: TGTGCCAGCAGTTTAAGGACAGGGCCAAACCCACTTGTATATGGCAATCAGCCCCAGCATTTT

V: TRBV7-3
D: .
size: .
J: TRBJ2-1
CDR3: CASSLMRDSNEQFF
DNA: TGTGCCAGCAGCTTAATGCGGGACAGCAATGAGCAGTTCTTC

V: TRBV7-3
D: TRBD1
size: .
J: TRBJ1-2
CDR3: CASSLTPDRVGYTF
DNA: TGTGCCAGCAGCTTAACCCCCGACAGGGTTGGCTACACCTTC

V: TRBV7-2
D: .
size: .
J: TRBJ2-7
CDR3: CASSLNPSRGYEQYF
DNA: TGTGCCAGCAGCTTAAATCCCTCTAGAGGCTACGAGCAGTACTTC

V: TRBV27
D: .
size: once
J: TRBJ1-2
CDR3: CASSLSENYGYTF
DNA: TGTGCCAGCAGTTTATCGGAGAACTATGGCTACACCTTC

V: TRBV5-5
D: TRBD2
size: .
J: TRBJ2-3
CDR3: CASSGLATDTQYF
DNA: TGTGCCAGCAGCGGACTAGCCACAGATACGCAGTATTTT

V: TRBV27
D: TRBD1
size: .
J: TRBJ2-7
CDR3: CASRGTGTYEQYF
DNA: TGTGCCAGCAGGGGGACAGGCACCTACGAGCAGTACTTC

V: TRBV6-4
D: .
size: .
J: TRBJ1-6
CDR3: CASSEQGNSPLHF
DNA: TGTGCCAGCAGTGAGCAGGGTAATTCACCCCTCCACTTT

V: TRBV4-2
D: TRBD2
size: .
J: TRBJ2-1
CDR3: CASSHQTSRSYNEQFF
DNA: TGTGCCAGCAGCCATCAGACTAGCCGAAGCTACAATGAGCAGTTCTTC

V: TRBV19
D: .
size: .
J: TRBJ2-1
CDR3: CASSILATYLTDEQFF
DNA: TGTGCCAGTAGTATACTAGCCACCTATTTAACGGATGAGCAGTTCTTC

V: TRBV28
D: .
size: .
J: TRBJ1-2
CDR3: CASSLPSQGNYGYTF
DNA: TGTGCCAGCAGTTTACCCAGTCAGGGGAACTATGGCTACACCTTC

V: TRBV5-6
D: .
size: .
J: TRBJ2-5
CDR3: CASSFGREPQYF
DNA: TGTGCCAGCAGCTTCGGCAGGGAACCCCAGTACTTC

V: TRBV7-3
D: .
size: .
J: TRBJ1-2
CDR3: CASSLTPGNYGYTF
DNA: TGTGCCAGCAGCTTAACGCCAGGGAACTATGGCTACACCTTC

V: TRBV27
D: TRBD1
size: .
J: TRBJ2-7
CDR3: CASSLAGGYEQYF
DNA: TGTGCCAGCAGTTTGGCAGGGGGCTACGAGCAGTACTTC

V: TRBV6-5
D: .
size: few
J: TRBJ2-6
CDR3: CASSPTHGANVLTF
DNA: TGTGCCAGCAGCCCGACACATGGGGCCAACGTCCTGACTTTC

V: TRBV6-5
D: .
size: .
J: TRBJ1-5
CDR3: CASSYSRRKNQPQHF
DNA: TGTGCCAGCAGTTACTCTCGGAGAAAAAATCAGCCCCAGCATTTT

V: TRBV6-2/TRBV6-3
D: .
size: .
J: TRBJ2-6
CDR3: CASSPEVGANVLTF
DNA: TGTGCCAGCAGCCCCGAGGTTGGGGCCAACGTCCTGACTTTC

V: TRBV3-1/TRBV3-2
D: .
size: once
J: TRBJ1-1
CDR3: CASSLEYTEAFF
DNA: TGTGCCAGCAGCTTGGAGTACACTGAAGCTTTCTTT

V: TRBV4-1
D: TRBD2
size: .
J: TRBJ2-7
CDR3: CASSQDLAGVLYEQYF
DNA: TGCGCCAGCAGCCAGGACCTAGCGGGAGTATTGTACGAGCAGTACTTC

V: TRBV3-1/TRBV3-2
D: TRBD2
size: .
J: TRBJ2-7
CDR3: CASSQSFAGGLAEQYF
DNA: TGTGCCAGCAGCCAGTCCTTCGCGGGAGGTCTTGCGGAGCAGTACTTC

V: TRBV19
D: TRBD2
size: once
J: TRBJ2-2
CDR3: CASISPSGRANTGELFF
DNA: TGTGCCAGTATCTCCCCTAGCGGGAGGGCGAACACCGGGGAGCTGTTTTTT

V: TRBV28
D: TRBD2
size: .
J: TRBJ2-2
CDR3: CASSPRRVAGVIVGELFF
DNA: TGTGCCAGCAGTCCCCGAAGGGTAGCGGGAGTCATCGTCGGGGAGCTGTTTTTT

V: TRBV10-2
D: .
size: .
J: TRBJ1-1
CDR3: CASSGQTFAEAFF
DNA: TGCGCCAGCAGTGGTCAAACTTTCGCTGAAGCTTTCTTT

V: TRBV28
D: TRBD1
size: .
J: TRBJ1-5
CDR3: CASSLWTGNSNQPQHF
DNA: TGTGCCAGCAGTTTATGGACAGGGAATAGCAATCAGCCCCAGCATTTT

V: TRBV5-4
D: TRBD2
size: .
J: TRBJ2-7
CDR3: CASSLGGLLAGKPYEQYF
DNA: TGTGCCAGCAGCTTGGGGGGCCTACTAGCGGGAAAGCCTTACGAGCAGTACTTC

V: TRBV12-3/TRBV12-4
D: .
size: .
J: TRBJ1-1
CDR3: CASTPYTEAFF
DNA: TGTGCCAGCACCCCCTACACTGAAGCTTTCTTT

V: TRBV24-1
D: TRBD2
size: .
J: TRBJ2-1
CDR3: CATSDSRPLTSGRYSYNEQFF
DNA: TGTGCCACCAGTGATTCAAGACCATTGACTAGCGGGAGATACTCCTACAATGAGCAGTTCTTC